The clone carrying this T cell receptor (beta chain) was recorded many times. Its antigen is as yet unknown. V dropped 5 bases and J dropped 0 bases, with 14 bases sitting between them. Germline CDR1 and CDR2: SGDLS and YYNGEE. The CDR3 is made up of 15 amino acids. Amplified regions were TCR beta CDR3 sequences from RNA transcripts. During a first-round RT-PCR of the TCR CDR3, the HTBI primer set was used. TCRdb independently ran MiXCR on the multiplex PCR reads; one entry per CDR3 protein. The sample contains a few hundred thousand distinct CDR3 sequences, around a sixth of which appear only once. The data originate from a study of T cells in Graves' hyperthyroidism and ophthalmopathy. Study details: The blood sample was taken at first diagnosis, before treatment began. Study results and limitations: Most thyroid-expanded clonotypes above 0.001 were also found in blood.

Disease duration under 2 months; hyperthyroidism patients were aged 18 to 65. Any patient presenting with uncontrolled infection, other autoimmune disease, pregnancy or lactation was left out. The sequence was collected from a woman aged 18-29 years with Graves' hyperthyroidism. Material: blood. The rearrangement uses TRBV9 and TRBJ2-5, with a possible D match to TRBD2 (5 bases). CDR3 sequence reads: CASSRIGEHQETQYF. The CDR3 DNA follows: TGTGCCAGCAGTCGAATTGGGGAGCACCAAGAGACCCAGTACTTC. Full variable domain (outside the CDR3, taken from reference TRBV9 and TRBJ2-5): DSGVTQTPKHLITATGQRVTLRCSPRSGDLSVYWYQQSLDQGLQFLIQYYNGEERAKGNILERFSAQQFPDLHSELNLSSLELGDSALYFCASSRIGEHQETQYFGPGTRLLVL.